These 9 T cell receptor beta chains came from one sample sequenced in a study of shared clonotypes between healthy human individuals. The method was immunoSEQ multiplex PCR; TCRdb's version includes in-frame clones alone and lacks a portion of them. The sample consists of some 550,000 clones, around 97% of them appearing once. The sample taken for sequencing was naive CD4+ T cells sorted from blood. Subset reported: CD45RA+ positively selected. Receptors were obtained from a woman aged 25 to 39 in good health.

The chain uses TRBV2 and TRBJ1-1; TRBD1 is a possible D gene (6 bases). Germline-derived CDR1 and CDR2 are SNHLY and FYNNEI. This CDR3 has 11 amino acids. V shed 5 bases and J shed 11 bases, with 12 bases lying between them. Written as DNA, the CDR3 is TGTGCCAGCAGTACCGGGACAAAGGCTTTCTTT. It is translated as CASSTGTKAFF.

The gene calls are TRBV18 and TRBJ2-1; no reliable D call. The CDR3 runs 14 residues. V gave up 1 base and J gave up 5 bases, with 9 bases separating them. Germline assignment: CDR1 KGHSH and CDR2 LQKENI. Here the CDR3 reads CASSPRQPNNEQFF. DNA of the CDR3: TGTGCCAGCTCACCACGTCAGCCCAACAATGAGCAGTTCTTC. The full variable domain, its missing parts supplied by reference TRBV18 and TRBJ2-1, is NAGVMQNPRHLVRRRGQEARLRCSPMKGHSHVYWYRQLPEEGLKFMVYLQKENIIDESGMPKERFSAEFPKEGPSILRIQQVVRGDSAAYFCASSPRQPNNEQFFGPGTRLTVL.

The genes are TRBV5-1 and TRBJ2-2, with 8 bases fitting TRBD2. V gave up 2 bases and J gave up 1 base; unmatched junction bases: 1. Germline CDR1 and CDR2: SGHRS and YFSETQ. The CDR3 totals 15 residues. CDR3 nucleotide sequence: TGCGCCAGCAGCTTTACTAGCGGGAACACCGGGGAGCTGTTTTTT. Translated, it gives CASSFTSGNTGELFF.

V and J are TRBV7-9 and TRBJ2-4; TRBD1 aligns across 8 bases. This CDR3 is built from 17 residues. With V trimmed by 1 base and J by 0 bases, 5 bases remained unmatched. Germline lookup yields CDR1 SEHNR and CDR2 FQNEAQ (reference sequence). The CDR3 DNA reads TGTGCCAGCAGCTTAGAAGGGACAGGACTAGCCAAAAACATTCAGTACTTC. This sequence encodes CASSLEGTGLAKNIQYF.

CDR3 DNA sequence: TGTGCCAGCAGCCCACCGGGACAGGGGGCTCCAAGATCAGTCAGGCAGTTCTTC. It codes for CASSPPGQGAPRSVRQFF. The rearrangement links TRBV7-2 to TRBJ2-1; 12 bases fit TRBD1. Germline V gene sequence: CDR1 SGHTA, CDR2 FQGNSA. The length of the CDR3 is 18 residues. V shed 5 bases, J shed 12 bases, and the junction held 20 bases outside the gene matches.

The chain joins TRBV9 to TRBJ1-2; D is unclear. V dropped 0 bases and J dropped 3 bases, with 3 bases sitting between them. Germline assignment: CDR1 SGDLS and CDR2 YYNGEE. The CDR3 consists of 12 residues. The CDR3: CASSVGYYGYTF. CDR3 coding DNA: TGTGCCAGCAGCGTAGGTTACTATGGCTACACCTTC.

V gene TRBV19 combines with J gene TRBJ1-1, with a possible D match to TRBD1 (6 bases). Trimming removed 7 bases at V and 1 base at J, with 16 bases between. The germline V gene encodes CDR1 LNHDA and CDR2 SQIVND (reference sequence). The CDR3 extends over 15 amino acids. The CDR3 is CASMGLGTSNTEAFF. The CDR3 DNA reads TGTGCCAGTATGGGTTTAGGGACATCGAACACTGAAGCTTTCTTT.

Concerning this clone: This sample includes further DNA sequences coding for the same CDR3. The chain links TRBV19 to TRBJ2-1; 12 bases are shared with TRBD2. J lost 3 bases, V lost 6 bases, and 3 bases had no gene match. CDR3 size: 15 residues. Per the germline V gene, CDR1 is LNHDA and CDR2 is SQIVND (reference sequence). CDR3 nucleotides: TGTGCCAGTAGCACACTAGCGGGAGGCTACAATGAGCAGTTCTTC. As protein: CASSTLAGGYNEQFF.

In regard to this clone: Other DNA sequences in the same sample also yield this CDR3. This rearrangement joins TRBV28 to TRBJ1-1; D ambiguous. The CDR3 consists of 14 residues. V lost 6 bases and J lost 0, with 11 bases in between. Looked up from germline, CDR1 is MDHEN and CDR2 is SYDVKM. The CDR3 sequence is CASSSGQLNTEAFF. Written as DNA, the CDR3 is TGTGCCAGCAGCTCTGGGCAGCTGAACACTGAAGCTTTCTTT.